This passage covers 19 T cell receptor beta chains from one sample sequenced in a study of blood T cell repertoires in COVID-19. Clones were read by immunoSEQ multiplex PCR, and TCRdb kept only the in-frame ones, dropping some. The sample holds some 90,000 clones, about 84% seen once. The sequenced material came from peripheral blood. The receptors shown here come from a man in his 60s with acute or convalescent COVID-19.

The table lists this clone with many counts. This sequence joins TRBV5-4 and TRBJ2-2; perhaps TRBD2 as D (6 bases). The CDR3 covers 14 residues. V was cut by 7 bases and J by 4 bases, with 14 bases left in between. CDR1 and CDR2 from the germline V gene are SGHNT and YYREEE (reference sequence). CDR3: CASAPGVATGELFF. In nucleotides, the CDR3 is TGTGCCAGCGCCCCGGGAGTCGCCACCGGGGAGCTGTTTTTT.

The gene calls are TRBV9 and TRBJ2-1, with a weak D call TRBD2 (6 bases). The CDR3 contains 17 residues. Between the trimmed V and J ends, which lost 2 bases and 8 bases, there was a span of 23 bases. Looked up from germline, CDR1 is SGDLS and CDR2 is YYNGEE. In DNA form, the CDR3 reads TGTGCCAGCAGCGTGGGATTTGAGGGAGGTATCCTTGATGAGCAGTTCTTC. This translates into CASSVGFEGGILDEQFF.

The rearrangement uses TRBV6-5 and TRBJ1-1, with D maybe TRBD1 (5 bases). Germline CDR1 and CDR2: MNHEY and SVGAGI. This CDR3 is built from 15 residues. The ends were cut back, 6 bases at V and 1 base at J, with 15 bases in the middle. The CDR3 sequence: CASRHTTTGNTEAFF. In nucleotides, the CDR3 is TGTGCCAGCAGGCATACTACCACAGGGAACACTGAAGCTTTCTTT.

This clone occurred once. CDR3 protein: CASSLDRRYEQYF. The CDR3 DNA follows: TGTGCCAGCAGCTTAGACAGGCGCTACGAGCAGTACTTC. The chain carries TRBV5-4 and TRBJ2-7, with D possibly being TRBD1 (6 bases). The germline V and J ends were trimmed by 2 bases and 3 bases, with 9 bases remaining between them. Germline V gene data show CDR1 as SGHNT and CDR2 as YYREEE (reference sequence). The CDR3 is 13 residues long.

The chain recombines TRBV7-2 with TRBJ2-6, with D maybe TRBD1 (5 bases). Trimming removed 1 base at V and 1 base at J, with 11 bases between. Germline-derived CDR1 and CDR2 are SGHTA and FQGNSA. The CDR3 spans 17 residues. CDR3 in amino acids: CASSLVFRVSGANVLTF. In DNA form, the CDR3 reads TGTGCCAGCAGCTTAGTTTTCAGGGTTTCTGGGGCCAACGTCCTGACTTTC. Based on the CDR3 plus reference TRBV7-2 and TRBJ2-6, the full variable domain is GAGVSQSPSNKVTEKGKDVELRCDPISGHTALYWYRQSLGQGLEFLIYFQGNSAPDKSGLPSDRFSAERTGGSVSTLTIQRTQQEDSAVYLCASSLVFRVSGANVLTFGAGSRLTVL.

J is TRBJ2-4 and V is TRBV7-8; 13 bases fit TRBD2. Germline trimming cut 4 bases from V and 0 bases from J; bases unmatched to any gene: 9. This CDR3 is built from 19 residues. Germline CDR1 SGHVS, CDR2 FQNEAQ. DNA for the CDR3: TGTGCCAGCAGCTGGGGACTAGCGGGGACCTCGATAGCCAAAAACATTCAGTACTTC. Translation: CASSWGLAGTSIAKNIQYF.

The gene calls are TRBV12-5 and TRBJ2-1; 7 bases map to TRBD1. Germline V gene data show CDR1 as LGHNT and CDR2 as FRNRAP. The J segment lost 7 bases and the V segment lost 7 bases, leaving 28 bases of the junction unmatched. CDR3 size: 20 residues. In DNA form, the CDR3 reads TGTGCTAGTGCTCCGACAGGGTACCAAGTGAGGGCGGGCCTCGGAAATGAGCAGTTCTTC. Its translation is CASAPTGYQVRAGLGNEQFF.

V is TRBV2 and J is TRBJ1-2; TRBD1 agrees at 7 bases. Trimming took 7 bases from V and 7 from J; bases not matched to a gene: 3. The CDR3 runs 11 residues. Germline V lookup: CDR1 SNHLY, CDR2 FYNNEI. The CDR3 DNA follows: TGTGCCAGCACCACAGGGGTTGGCTACACCTTC. Its protein is CASTTGVGYTF.

This clone was detected only once. The V and J genes are TRBV28 and TRBJ2-5; TRBD2 aligns across 10 bases. After removal of 2 bases from V and 5 bases from J, the junction contained 5 bases not matched to a gene. Germline assignment: CDR1 MDHEN and CDR2 SYDVKM. The CDR3 spans 15 residues. The CDR3 here is CASSLQRGGLETQYF. The CDR3 DNA is TGTGCCAGCAGTTTACAGCGGGGGGGCCTTGAGACCCAGTACTTC.

The rearrangement joins TRBV3-1 (or the pseudogene TRBV3-2) to TRBJ2-1; the D gene is possibly TRBD1 (5 bases). V gave up 4 bases and J gave up 9 bases, with 22 bases separating them. The CDR3 sequence is 16 residues long. Looked up from germline, CDR1 is LGHDT and CDR2 is YNNKEL (reference sequence). DNA of the CDR3: TGTGCCAGCAGCCCAAGGGTAGGGGTCATTAATGGTGAGCAGTTCTTC. Protein sequence: CASSPRVGVINGEQFF.

The rearrangement uses TRBV18 and TRBJ2-3; 7 bases map to TRBD1. The germline gives CDR1 KGHSH, CDR2 LQKENI. With 0 bases clipped from V and 0 bases from J, the junction kept 6 bases outside the gene matches. This CDR3 has 17 residues. CDR3 coding DNA: TGTGCCAGCTCACCACCCCGGGACAGACTTAGCACAGATACGCAGTATTTT. It yields the protein CASSPPRDRLSTDTQYF.

This chain uses TRBV5-1 with TRBJ1-2; D unresolved. The CDR3 runs to 13 residues. The V end was cut by 0 bases, the J end by 5 bases, with 8 bases between. Germline V gene sequence: CDR1 SGHRS, CDR2 YFSETQ. CDR3 in DNA: TGCGCCAGCAGCTTGGCACAGTTTTATGGCTACACCTTC. Residues: CASSLAQFYGYTF. Full variable domain (remainder filled in from reference TRBV5-1 and TRBJ1-2): KAGVTQTPRYLIKTRGQQVTLSCSPISGHRSVSWYQQTPGQGLQFLFEYFSETQRNKGNFPGRFSGRQFSNSRSEMNVSTLELGDSALYLCASSLAQFYGYTFGSGTRLTVV.

The V call is TRBV5-4, the J call TRBJ1-2; the D gene is possibly TRBD1 (6 bases). The CDR3 is made up of 13 amino acids. CDR1 is SGHNT, CDR2 YYREEE, per germline (reference sequence). V gave up 1 base and J gave up 8 bases, with 12 bases separating them. The CDR3 coding sequence is TGTGCCAGCAGCTTGTCCAGGGGCGGCGGCTACACCTTC. Protein sequence: CASSLSRGGGYTF.

The chain couples TRBV7-9 to TRBJ2-5; 14 bases align to TRBD2. Germline lookup yields CDR1 SEHNR and CDR2 FQNEAQ (reference sequence). J was trimmed by 4 bases and V by 5 bases; bases with no gene match: 3. The CDR3 is 15 residues long. CDR3 amino acids: CASSRLAGGSETQYF. CDR3 nucleotide sequence: TGTGCCAGCAGCCGACTAGCGGGGGGGTCAGAGACCCAGTACTTC.

The chain joins TRBV7-2 to TRBJ2-3; TRBD1 matches at 11 bases. This CDR3 has 16 amino acids. Germline CDR1 SGHTA, CDR2 FQGNSA. The V segment lost 5 bases and the J segment 5 bases; nucleotides outside the gene matches: 9. The CDR3 sequence: CASSKQGQGAGDTQYF. The CDR3 coding sequence is TGTGCCAGCAGCAAACAAGGACAGGGGGCGGGAGATACGCAGTATTTT. The full variable domain, in which reference TRBV7-2 and TRBJ2-3 provide the parts outside the CDR3, is GAGVSQSPSNKVTEKGKDVELRCDPISGHTALYWYRQSLGQGLEFLIYFQGNSAPDKSGLPSDRFSAERTGGSVSTLTIQRTQQEDSAVYLCASSKQGQGAGDTQYFGPGTRLTVL.

This chain connects TRBV19 to TRBJ2-2; tentatively, D is TRBD1 (6 bases). V lost 4 bases to trimming and J lost 1 base, with 13 bases between them. The CDR3 spans 16 residues. Per the germline V gene, CDR1 is LNHDA and CDR2 is SQIVND (reference sequence). The CDR3: CASSNRQGQNTGELFF. The CDR3 DNA reads as TGTGCCAGTAGTAATAGGCAGGGGCAGAACACCGGGGAGCTGTTTTTT.

The chain recombines TRBV7-2 with TRBJ2-7; the D gene is possibly TRBD2 (6 bases). This CDR3 region has 15 residues. Looked up from germline, CDR1 is SGHTA and CDR2 is FQGNSA. Trimming took off 1 base at V and 2 bases at J, with 12 bases between the two ends. CDR3 amino acids: CASSLEWGEPYEQYF. The CDR3 region has the DNA TGTGCCAGCAGCTTAGAATGGGGGGAACCCTACGAGCAGTACTTC.

The sample holds a few counts of this clone. V gene TRBV3-1 (or the pseudogene TRBV3-2) combines with J gene TRBJ1-1; D gene ambiguous. Germline V gene data show CDR1 as LGHDT and CDR2 as YNNKEL (reference sequence). Trimming removed 0 bases at V and 10 bases at J, with 15 bases between. This CDR3 is built from 14 residues. This CDR3 reads CASSQDIGSGRAFF. The CDR3 bases are TGTGCCAGCAGCCAAGATATAGGGAGTGGGAGAGCTTTCTTT.

The gene calls are TRBV29-1 and TRBJ1-1; D is possibly TRBD1 (6 bases). The CDR3 totals 11 residues. Germline values: CDR1 SQVTM, CDR2 ANQGSEA. The ends were cut back, 7 bases at V and 11 bases at J, with 17 bases in the middle. CDR3 residues: CSGDQQGRAFF. CDR3 in DNA: TGCAGCGGCGACCAACAGGGTCGGGCTTTCTTT.